This entry describes one T cell receptor beta chain. The table came from immunoSEQ multiplex PCR; TCRdb's copy has only in-frame clones and leaves some out. The profile covers some 130,000 clones, with roughly 90% appearing a single time and over 6% taken by the ten largest. The source of the sample is a study of cytomegalovirus exposure and HLA in healthy donors. Sequencing was carried out using PBMCs. This receptor was taken from a young woman in good health and CMV-seropositive.

The CDR3 is CASSQPGGSKETQYF. CDR3 nucleotides: TGTGCCAGCAGCCAGCCAGGGGGAAGTAAAGAGACCCAGTACTTC. The rearrangement uses TRBV7-9 and TRBJ2-5; 7 nucleotides agree with TRBD1. CDR1 is SEHNR, CDR2 FQNEAQ, per germline (reference sequence). The CDR3 is made up of 15 amino acids. V lost 5 bases to trimming and J lost 3 bases; unmatched junction nucleotides: 9.